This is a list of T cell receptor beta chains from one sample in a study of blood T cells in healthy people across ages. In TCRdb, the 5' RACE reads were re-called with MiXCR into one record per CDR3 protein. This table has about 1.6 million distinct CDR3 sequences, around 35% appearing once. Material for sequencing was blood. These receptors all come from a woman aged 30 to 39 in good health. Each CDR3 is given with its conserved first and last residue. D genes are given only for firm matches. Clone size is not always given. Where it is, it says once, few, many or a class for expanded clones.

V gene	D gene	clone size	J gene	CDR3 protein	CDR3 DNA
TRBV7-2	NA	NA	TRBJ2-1	CASSPRSQGRNEQFF	TGTGCCAGCAGCCCAAGATCCCAGGGCAGGAATGAGCAGTTCTTC
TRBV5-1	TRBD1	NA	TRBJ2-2	CASSLIQGTATGELFF	TGCGCCAGCAGCTTGATCCAGGGGACAGCCACCGGGGAGCTGTTTTTT
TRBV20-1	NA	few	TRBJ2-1	CSADPKAGYNEQFF	TGCAGTGCTGACCCCAAGGCCGGGTACAATGAGCAGTTCTTC
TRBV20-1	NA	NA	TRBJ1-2	CSARATGVDYGYTF	TGCAGTGCTAGAGCAACGGGCGTTGACTATGGCTACACCTTC
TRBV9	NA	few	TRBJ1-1	CASSVGDMNTEAFF	TGTGCCAGCAGCGTCGGAGATATGAACACTGAAGCTTTCTTT
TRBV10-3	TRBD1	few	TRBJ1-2	CAAGQGGLGYTF	TGTGCCGCCGGACAGGGAGGGCTAGGCTACACCTTC
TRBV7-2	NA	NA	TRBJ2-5	CASSLGHREMVETQYF	TGTGCCAGCAGCTTAGGGCATCGGGAGATGGTGGAGACCCAGTACTTC
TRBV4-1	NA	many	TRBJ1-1	CASSQGRYTEAFF	TGTGCCAGCAGCCAGGGGAGGTACACTGAAGCTTTCTTT
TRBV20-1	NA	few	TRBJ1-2	CSAPPDYGYTF	TGCAGTGCTCCTCCCGACTATGGCTACACCTTC
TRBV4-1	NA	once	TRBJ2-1	CANSQGTYNEQFF	TGCGCCAACAGCCAGGGGACCTACAATGAGCAGTTCTTC
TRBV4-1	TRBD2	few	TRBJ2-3	CASSLPLLASSTDTQYF	TGCGCCAGCAGCCTCCCCCTACTAGCGTCTAGCACAGATACGCAGTATTTT
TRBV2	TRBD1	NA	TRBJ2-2	CASSLGPLQGDYTGELFF	TGTGCCAGCAGCCTAGGCCCTTTACAGGGGGACTACACCGGGGAGCTGTTTTTT
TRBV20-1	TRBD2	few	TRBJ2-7	CRPTTSGSYEQYF	TGCAGGCCTACCACTAGCGGGAGCTACGAGCAGTACTTC
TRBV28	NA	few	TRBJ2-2	CASSLNSNTGELFF	TGTGCCAGCAGTTTGAACTCGAACACCGGGGAGCTGTTTTTT
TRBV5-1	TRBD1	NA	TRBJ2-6	CASSLEGTGGAGANVLTF	TGCGCCAGCAGCTTGGAGGGGACAGGGGGAGCTGGGGCCAACGTCCTGACTTTC
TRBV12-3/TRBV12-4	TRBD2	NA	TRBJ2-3	CASSSRTSGADTQYF	TGTGCCAGCAGTTCGCGGACTAGCGGGGCAGATACGCAGTATTTT
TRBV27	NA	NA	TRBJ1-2	CASGNRGYGYTF	TGTGCCAGCGGAAATAGGGGCTATGGCTACACCTTC
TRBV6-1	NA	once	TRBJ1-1	CASGRQRYMNTEAFF	TGTGCCAGCGGTAGGCAGCGCTACATGAACACTGAAGCTTTCTTT
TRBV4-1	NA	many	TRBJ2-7	CASSQVDQQGYEQYF	TGCGCCAGCAGCCAAGTGGACCAACAGGGCTACGAGCAGTACTTC
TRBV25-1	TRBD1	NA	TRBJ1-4	CASRASGQGLEGLFF	TGTGCCAGCAGAGCCTCCGGACAGGGCCTCGAGGGACTGTTTTTT
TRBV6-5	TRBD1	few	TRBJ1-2	CASSLTGQGAGGYTF	TGTGCCAGCAGTTTAACCGGACAGGGGGCTGGTGGCTACACCTTC
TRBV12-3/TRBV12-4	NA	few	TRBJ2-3	CASSFSRGLDTQYF	TGTGCCAGCAGTTTCTCCCGGGGATTGGATACGCAGTATTTT
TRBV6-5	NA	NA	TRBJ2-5	CASSYLGRGAGETQYF	TGTGCCAGCAGTTACTTAGGCAGGGGCGCAGGAGAGACCCAGTACTTC
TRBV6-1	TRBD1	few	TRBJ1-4	CASSEASGGREKLFF	TGTGCCAGCAGTGAAGCTTCAGGGGGCAGGGAAAAACTGTTTTTT
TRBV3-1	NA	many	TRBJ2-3	CASSQRSTDTQYF	TGTGCCAGCAGCCAAAGAAGCACAGATACGCAGTATTTT
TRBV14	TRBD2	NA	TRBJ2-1	CASSQADVAGGDNEQFF	TGTGCCAGCAGCCAAGCCGACGTAGCGGGAGGGGACAATGAGCAGTTCTTC
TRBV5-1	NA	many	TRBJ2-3	CASNPLVYRDTQYF	TGCGCCAGCAACCCACTAGTTTATCGAGATACGCAGTATTTT
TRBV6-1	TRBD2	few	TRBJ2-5	CASSDGGSWETQYF	TGTGCCAGCTCGGACGGGGGGAGTTGGGAGACCCAGTACTTC
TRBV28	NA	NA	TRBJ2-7	CASRPNGAYEQYF	TGTGCCAGCAGGCCAAACGGGGCCTACGAGCAGTACTTC
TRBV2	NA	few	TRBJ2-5	CASSGIREETQYF	TGTGCCAGCAGTGGTATAAGGGAAGAGACCCAGTACTTC
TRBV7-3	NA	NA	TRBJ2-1	CAGSLTSGSGSLAFF	TGTGCCGGCAGCTTAACCTCTGGGTCCGGGTCCCTCGCGTTCTTC
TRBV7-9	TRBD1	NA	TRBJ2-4	CASSFATGTGSSKNIQYF	TGTGCCAGCAGCTTCGCAACCGGGACAGGGAGTTCCAAAAACATTCAGTACTTC
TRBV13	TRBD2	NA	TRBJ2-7	CASSLPLGVAGVEEQYF	TGTGCCAGCAGCTTACCCCTAGGGGTAGCGGGAGTAGAAGAGCAGTACTTC
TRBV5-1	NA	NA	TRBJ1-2	CASSLVGPDGYTF	TGCGCCAGCAGCTTGGTGGGGCCGGATGGCTACACCTTC
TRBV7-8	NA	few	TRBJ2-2	CASSFDTTGELFF	TGTGCCAGCAGCTTCGACACCACCGGGGAGCTGTTTTTT
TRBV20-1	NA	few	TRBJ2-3	CSAIGTSSSTDTQYF	TGCAGTGCTATAGGGACATCCTCTAGCACAGATACGCAGTATTTT
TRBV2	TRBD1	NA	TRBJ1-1	CASSPDRGREPEAFF	TGTGCCAGCAGTCCGGACAGGGGGCGCGAGCCTGAAGCTTTCTTT
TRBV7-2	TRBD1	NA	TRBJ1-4	CTSSPGTVLGEKLFF	TGTACCAGCAGCCCCGGGACAGTGCTTGGTGAAAAACTGTTTTTT
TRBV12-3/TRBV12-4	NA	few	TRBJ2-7	CASSKDPIGAYEQYF	TGTGCCAGCAGTAAGGATCCGATTGGTGCCTACGAGCAGTACTTC
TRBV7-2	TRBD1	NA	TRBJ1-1	CASSSRRDRAPNTEAFF	TGTGCCAGCAGCTCACGGCGGGACAGGGCGCCGAACACTGAAGCTTTCTTT
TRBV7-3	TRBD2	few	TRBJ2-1	CASSKGTSGDNEQFF	TGTGCCAGCAGCAAGGGGACTAGCGGGGACAATGAGCAGTTCTTC
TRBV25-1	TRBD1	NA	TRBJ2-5	CAIVTGEEETQYF	TGTGCCATCGTGACAGGGGAGGAGGAGACCCAGTACTTC
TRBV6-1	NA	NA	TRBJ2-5	CASIGQQYQETQYF	TGTGCCAGCATAGGGCAGCAGTATCAAGAGACCCAGTACTTC
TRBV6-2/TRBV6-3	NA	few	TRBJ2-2	CASSSPARGTGELFF	TGTGCCAGCAGTTCCCCGGCGCGAGGCACCGGGGAGCTGTTTTTT
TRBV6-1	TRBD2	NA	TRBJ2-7	CASSEGKIAGASYEQYF	TGTGCCAGCAGTGAAGGAAAAATAGCGGGAGCCTCCTACGAGCAGTACTTC
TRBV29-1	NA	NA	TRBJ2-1	CSGRGRLYNEQFF	TGCAGCGGCCGGGGCAGGTTGTACAATGAGCAGTTCTTC
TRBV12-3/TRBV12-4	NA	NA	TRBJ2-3	CASLGTFGSTDTQYF	TGTGCCAGCCTGGGGACCTTTGGGAGTACAGATACGCAGTATTTT